Below, 4 T cell receptor beta chains from the same sample are listed, as sequenced in a study of OX40 agonist ivuxolimab in advanced cancers. The protocol was immunoSEQ multiplex PCR, while the TCRdb copy is restricted to in-frame clones and leaves out a portion. The table shows some 60,000 clones, with approximately 83% occurring only once. Sequencing was performed on CD4+ or CD8+ T cells sorted from blood, taken in a trial of the OX40 agonist ivuxolimab. All receptors come from an adult with an advanced solid tumor such as melanoma, head and neck, liver or kidney cancer.

The chain joins TRBV10-2 to TRBJ2-7, with D tentatively TRBD1 (6 bases). This CDR3 has 15 residues. The V end lost 4 bases, the J end lost 0 bases, and 13 bases lay between the germline ends. Germline V lookup: CDR1 WSHSY, CDR2 SAAADI. The CDR3, as DNA: TGCGCCAGCAGTGGAGGACAGCTGATCTCCTACGAGCAGTACTTC. As protein: CASSGGQLISYEQYF.

The chain is built from TRBV30 and TRBJ2-7, with D perhaps given as TRBD1 or TRBD2 (6 bases each). The ends were cut back, 3 bases at V and 4 bases at J, with 22 bases in the middle. The length of the CDR3 is 16 residues. Germline V CDR1 and CDR2: GTSNPN, SVGIG (reference sequence). CDR3 region: CAWSQGAGQIRYEQYF. In DNA, the CDR3 is TGTGCCTGGAGCCAAGGGGCGGGACAAATCCGATACGAGCAGTACTTC.

This chain joins TRBV28 and TRBJ1-2; 9 nucleotides align to TRBD1. The CDR3 length is 17 residues. The germline V gene encodes CDR1 MDHEN and CDR2 SYDVKM. Trimming took 5 bases from V and 5 from J; bases not matched to a gene: 15. The CDR3, as DNA: TGTGCCAGCAGTGACGCGGGACAGGGAGCCCATATATATGGCTACACCTTC. This gives the protein CASSDAGQGAHIYGYTF.

V and J are TRBV11-2 and TRBJ2-3, with D tentatively TRBD1 (7 bases). Germline loops: CDR1 SGHAT, CDR2 FQNNGV. This CDR3 region has 16 residues. V was trimmed by 5 bases and J by 2 bases, leaving 17 bases between them. The CDR3 reads CASSRGGGATTDTQYF. The CDR3 DNA is TGTGCCAGCAGCCGAGGAGGGGGCGCGACCACAGATACGCAGTATTTT. The complete variable domain, with remaining parts taken from reference TRBV11-2 and TRBJ2-3, reads EAGVAQSPRYKIIEKRQSVAFWCNPISGHATLYWYQQILGQGPKLLIQFQNNGVVDDSQLPKDRFSAERLKGVDSTLKIQPAKLEDSAVYLCASSRGGGATTDTQYFGPGTRLTVL.